The TCR beta chain described here comes from a study of CD8 T cells in Susac syndrome. Peripheral blood CD8+ and CD4+ T cells were profiled by TCR beta sequencing. Controls were healthy donors (matched for age and sex). Negative magnetic isolation gave CD8+ and CD4+ cells; FACS enriched CD8+ TEMRA. This clonotype turned up a few times. Random hexamers primed reverse transcription of about 0.5 to 1 ug RNA. Amplification of TCR beta CDR3 used immunoSEQ multiplex PCR across 54 Vbeta and 13 Jbeta. TCRdb reprocessed the immunoSEQ multiplex PCR reads with MiXCR, giving one entry per CDR3 protein. Of 53,000 or so distinct CDR3 sequences in the sample, 93% were seen once. Deletions cut 3 bases from V and 3 bases from J, with 5 bases between. Per germline, CDR1 MDHEN and CDR2 SYDVKM. The CDR3 extends over 12 amino acids.

What was sequenced was CD8+ T cells from PBMCs. V is TRBV28 and J is TRBJ1-1; D ambiguous. This receptor was identified in a human donor in good health. Here the CDR3 DNA reads TGTGCCAGCAGTTTGGGGTACACTGAAGCTTTCTTT. Protein product: CASSLGYTEAFF.